A single sample is the source of the 5 T cell receptor beta chains below, sequenced in a study of T cell responses to AZD1222 COVID-19 vaccine. This table comes from immunoSEQ multiplex PCR, and its TCRdb copy is limited to in-frame clones, with some not included. The repertoire holds about 180,000 clones, 88% seen once, with roughly 7.7% in the top ten. This material consisted of peripheral blood, taken on day 0 of AZD1222 vaccination. The receptors were gathered from an adult in good health.

The chain links TRBV6-5 to TRBJ2-7, with TRBD1 as a possible D gene (5 bases). There are 14 residues in the CDR3. Trimming removed 9 bases from V and 2 bases from J, with 17 bases in between. Germline lookup yields CDR1 MNHEY and CDR2 SVGAGI. The CDR3 sequence is CARRDSSYPYEQYF. DNA of the CDR3: TGTGCCAGACGAGACAGCTCGTATCCCTACGAGCAGTACTTC.

The chain employs TRBV11-2 and TRBJ2-5, with D perhaps TRBD1 (6 bases). The CDR3 spans 14 residues. Germline V gene lookup returns CDR1 SGHAT and CDR2 FQNNGV. Trimming shortened V by 6 bases and J by 7 bases, and 18 bases separated the two germline ends. DNA of the CDR3: TGTGCCAGCAGTCAGGGGATGTCTCCGGGGACCCAGTACTTC. It translates to CASSQGMSPGTQYF.

J is TRBJ2-4 and V is TRBV2; either TRBD1 or TRBD2 may supply D (6 bases each). V lost 5 bases and J 0 bases, leaving 8 bases between the germline ends. The CDR3 length is 14 residues. Germline lookup yields CDR1 SNHLY and CDR2 FYNNEI. CDR3 sequence (DNA): TGTGCCAGCAGTAGGGGGGTAGCCAAAAACATTCAGTACTTC. Its protein product is CASSRGVAKNIQYF.

The CDR3 DNA is TGTGCCAGCAGCGTAATCACTAGCGGGGGGTACAATGAGCAGTTCTTC. It yields the protein CASSVITSGGYNEQFF. The chain is built from TRBV9 and TRBJ2-1; 12 nucleotides agree with TRBD2. CDR1 and CDR2 from the germline V gene are SGDLS and YYNGEE. V lost 1 base and J lost 4; bases outside the gene matches: 3. The CDR3 is 16 residues long.

This chain links TRBV3-1 (or the pseudogene TRBV3-2) with TRBJ1-1; no firm D call. The CDR3 has 13 residues. V lost 3 bases and J lost 11, with 16 bases in between. Looked up from germline, CDR1 is LGHDT and CDR2 is YNNKEL (reference sequence). CDR3 region: CASSHPTVGRAFF. The CDR3 DNA is TGTGCCAGCAGCCATCCCACAGTGGGGAGGGCTTTCTTT.